These T cell receptor beta chains were read from a single sample in a study of T cells in Graves' hyperthyroidism and ophthalmopathy. One entry per CDR3 protein results from TCRdb running MiXCR on the multiplex PCR reads. Of 300,000 to 450,000 distinct CDR3 sequences listed, roughly 18% are singletons. Material for sequencing was blood. These receptors all come from a man aged 18 to 30 with Graves' ophthalmopathy. The CDR3 runs from the conserved cysteine through the conserved F or W. The order of the fields is CDR3 protein, CDR3 DNA, clone size, D gene, J gene, V gene. A D gene is named only where the DNA matches it firmly. Clone sizes are given selectively: once, few, many, or a class where the clone is expanded.

CDR3 protein: CSARDRRDSYTEAFF; CDR3 DNA: TGCAGTGCTAGAGATCGCCGGGACAGTTACACTGAAGCTTTCTTT; clone size: many; D gene: TRBD1; J gene: TRBJ1-1; V gene: TRBV20-1
CDR3 protein: CASSVEGRYTGELFF; CDR3 DNA: TGTGCCAGCAGCGTAGAGGGCAGATACACCGGGGAGCTGTTTTTT; clone size: few; D gene: .; J gene: TRBJ2-2; V gene: TRBV9
CDR3 protein: CASSVREMNTEAFF; CDR3 DNA: TGTGCCAGCAGTGTCAGGGAAATGAACACTGAAGCTTTCTTT; clone size: many; D gene: .; J gene: TRBJ1-1; V gene: TRBV27
CDR3 protein: CASSHGTGLSNYGYTF; CDR3 DNA: TGTGCCAGCAGCCACGGGACAGGACTCTCTAACTATGGCTACACCTTC; clone size: .; D gene: TRBD1; J gene: TRBJ1-2; V gene: TRBV14
CDR3 protein: CASSTGTPNQPQHF; CDR3 DNA: TGCGCCAGCAGCACGGGGACACCGAATCAGCCCCAGCATTTT; clone size: many; D gene: .; J gene: TRBJ1-5; V gene: TRBV5-1
CDR3 protein: CASSSREARPEAFF; CDR3 DNA: TGTGCCAGTAGCTCCCGGGAAGCCAGACCTGAAGCTTTCTTT; clone size: few; D gene: .; J gene: TRBJ1-1; V gene: TRBV19
CDR3 protein: CASSETGTSGASYNEQFF; CDR3 DNA: TGTGCCAGCAGCGAAACCGGGACTAGCGGGGCCTCCTACAATGAGCAGTTCTTC; clone size: .; D gene: TRBD2; J gene: TRBJ2-1; V gene: TRBV7-3
CDR3 protein: CATSRRTGIVGAPLHF; CDR3 DNA: TGTGCCACCAGCCGCCGGACGGGCATTGTAGGGGCACCCCTCCACTTT; clone size: many; D gene: .; J gene: TRBJ1-6; V gene: TRBV15
CDR3 protein: CASSTDTISGNTIYF; CDR3 DNA: TGTGCCAGCAGCACGGACACCATCTCTGGAAACACCATATATTTT; clone size: .; D gene: .; J gene: TRBJ1-3; V gene: TRBV7-2
CDR3 protein: CASSFTGKGETQYF; CDR3 DNA: TGTGCCAGCAGCTTCACAGGGAAAGGAGAGACCCAGTACTTC; clone size: many; D gene: .; J gene: TRBJ2-5; V gene: TRBV7-3
CDR3 protein: CASSYDRTGGGYGYTF; CDR3 DNA: TGTGCCAGCAGTTATGACCGGACAGGGGGCGGGTATGGCTACACCTTC; clone size: .; D gene: TRBD1; J gene: TRBJ1-2; V gene: TRBV6-1
CDR3 protein: CASSSASGGNTEAFF; CDR3 DNA: TGCGCCAGCAGCTCCGCTTCGGGGGGGAACACTGAAGCTTTCTTT; clone size: many; D gene: .; J gene: TRBJ1-1; V gene: TRBV5-1
CDR3 protein: CATTLNVLYYGYTF; CDR3 DNA: TGTGCCACGACCCTAAATGTCCTCTACTATGGCTACACCTTC; clone size: many; D gene: .; J gene: TRBJ1-2; V gene: TRBV28
CDR3 protein: CASRAGRPEAFF; CDR3 DNA: TGTGCCAGTCGGGCGGGGAGGCCTGAAGCTTTCTTT; clone size: many; D gene: .; J gene: TRBJ1-1; V gene: TRBV2
CDR3 protein: CASSIPTSGTGAIYGYTF; CDR3 DNA: TGTGCCAGTAGTATACCTACCTCGGGGACAGGGGCAATCTATGGCTACACCTTC; clone size: .; D gene: TRBD1; J gene: TRBJ1-2; V gene: TRBV19
CDR3 protein: CASSLGTGVVTDTQYF; CDR3 DNA: TGTGCCAGCAGCTTAGGGACAGGGGTGGTTACAGATACGCAGTATTTT; clone size: many; D gene: TRBD1; J gene: TRBJ2-3; V gene: TRBV7-2
CDR3 protein: CASSVEGRDGELFF; CDR3 DNA: TGTGCCAGCAGCGTAGAGGGGCGCGACGGGGAGCTGTTTTTT; clone size: .; D gene: .; J gene: TRBJ2-2; V gene: TRBV9
CDR3 protein: CASSYSKGKPQHF; CDR3 DNA: TGTGCCAGCAGTTACTCGAAGGGTAAGCCCCAGCATTTT; clone size: .; D gene: .; J gene: TRBJ1-5; V gene: TRBV6-5
CDR3 protein: CASGTETGPQETQYF; CDR3 DNA: TGTGCCAGCGGAACTGAGACGGGCCCTCAAGAGACCCAGTACTTC; clone size: many; D gene: .; J gene: TRBJ2-5; V gene: TRBV12-3/TRBV12-4
CDR3 protein: CASSLAGQVQETQYF; CDR3 DNA: TGTGCCAGCAGCTTAGCAGGGCAGGTCCAAGAGACCCAGTACTTC; clone size: .; D gene: .; J gene: TRBJ2-5; V gene: TRBV7-2
CDR3 protein: CSARPRADSNQPQHF; CDR3 DNA: TGCAGTGCTAGGCCCAGGGCCGATAGCAATCAGCCCCAGCATTTT; clone size: few; D gene: .; J gene: TRBJ1-5; V gene: TRBV20-1
CDR3 protein: CASSRDGKRGYGYTF; CDR3 DNA: TGTGCCAGCAGCCGCGACGGCAAGAGGGGCTATGGCTACACCTTC; clone size: many; D gene: .; J gene: TRBJ1-2; V gene: TRBV3-1
CDR3 protein: CSVEAVTASNLYGYTF; CDR3 DNA: TGCAGCGTTGAAGCAGTAACAGCCTCCAACCTCTATGGCTACACCTTC; clone size: .; D gene: .; J gene: TRBJ1-2; V gene: TRBV29-1
CDR3 protein: CASRPPGGINQPQHF; CDR3 DNA: TGTGCCAGCAGGCCCCCAGGGGGGATCAATCAGCCCCAGCATTTT; clone size: few; D gene: TRBD1; J gene: TRBJ1-5; V gene: TRBV6-1
CDR3 protein: CASRTTGGSTGELFF; CDR3 DNA: TGTGCCAGCAGGACTACAGGGGGGTCCACCGGGGAGCTGTTTTTT; clone size: .; D gene: TRBD1; J gene: TRBJ2-2; V gene: TRBV6-2/TRBV6-3
CDR3 protein: CASWKNTGELFF; CDR3 DNA: TGTGCCAGTTGGAAGAACACCGGGGAGCTGTTTTTT; clone size: .; D gene: .; J gene: TRBJ2-2; V gene: TRBV19
CDR3 protein: CASTSGGADTQYF; CDR3 DNA: TGTGCCAGCACTAGCGGGGGGGCGGATACGCAGTATTTT; clone size: many; D gene: TRBD2; J gene: TRBJ2-3; V gene: TRBV6-1
CDR3 protein: CASSHTDTQYF; CDR3 DNA: TGTGCCAGCAGCCACACAGATACGCAGTATTTT; clone size: many; D gene: .; J gene: TRBJ2-3; V gene: TRBV3-1
CDR3 protein: CASSRGQHDSNQPQHF; CDR3 DNA: TGCGCCAGCAGCCGCGGACAGCATGATAGCAATCAGCCCCAGCATTTT; clone size: .; D gene: .; J gene: TRBJ1-5; V gene: TRBV7-8
CDR3 protein: CASSLGDWATEAFF; CDR3 DNA: TGCGCCAGCAGCTTGGGGGACTGGGCTACTGAAGCTTTCTTT; clone size: .; D gene: .; J gene: TRBJ1-1; V gene: TRBV5-1
CDR3 protein: CASRMRYQPQHF; CDR3 DNA: TGTGCCAGCAGGATGCGTTATCAGCCCCAGCATTTT; clone size: many; D gene: .; J gene: TRBJ1-5; V gene: TRBV28
CDR3 protein: CASSWAGTSGSIGEQFF; CDR3 DNA: TGTGCCAGCAGTTGGGCCGGGACTAGCGGGAGTATCGGGGAGCAGTTCTTC; clone size: .; D gene: TRBD2; J gene: TRBJ2-1; V gene: TRBV11-3
CDR3 protein: CASSQEPSGQGNSPLHF; CDR3 DNA: TGTGCCAGCTCACAGGAACCCTCAGGACAGGGGAATTCACCCCTCCACTTT; clone size: .; D gene: TRBD1; J gene: TRBJ1-6; V gene: TRBV18
CDR3 protein: CASSVAGTDTQYF; CDR3 DNA: TGTGCCAGCAGCGTAGCCGGCACAGATACGCAGTATTTT; clone size: once; D gene: .; J gene: TRBJ2-3; V gene: TRBV9
CDR3 protein: CASSFPTGADEQYF; CDR3 DNA: TGTGCCAGCAGCTTCCCTACGGGGGCGGACGAGCAGTACTTC; clone size: .; D gene: .; J gene: TRBJ2-7; V gene: TRBV7-2
CDR3 protein: CSYLSPGEDEQYF; CDR3 DNA: TGCAGCTATTTGAGCCCCGGGGAAGACGAGCAGTACTTC; clone size: few; D gene: .; J gene: TRBJ2-7; V gene: TRBV29-1
CDR3 protein: CASRTGQGPHNEQFF; CDR3 DNA: TGTGCCAGCAGAACAGGACAGGGCCCTCACAATGAGCAGTTCTTC; clone size: .; D gene: TRBD1; J gene: TRBJ2-1; V gene: TRBV6-1
CDR3 protein: CASSQDGSRETQYF; CDR3 DNA: TGTGCCAGCAGCCAAGATGGTAGCAGGGAGACCCAGTACTTC; clone size: many; D gene: .; J gene: TRBJ2-5; V gene: TRBV3-1
CDR3 protein: CASSLVGGRLTEAFF; CDR3 DNA: TGTGCCAGCAGTTTAGTAGGAGGAAGACTCACTGAAGCTTTCTTT; clone size: many; D gene: .; J gene: TRBJ1-1; V gene: TRBV12-3/TRBV12-4
CDR3 protein: CASRSRDRYEQYF; CDR3 DNA: TGTGCCAGCAGGAGCCGGGACAGATACGAGCAGTACTTC; clone size: few; D gene: TRBD1; J gene: TRBJ2-7; V gene: TRBV12-3/TRBV12-4